The clone carrying this TCR beta chain has a handful of counts. Sequencing used immunoSEQ multiplex PCR; TCRdb keeps in-frame clones, though not all of them. The sample includes a few million clones, around 90% of them seen just once. This sample is drawn from a study of shared clonotypes between healthy human individuals. Source material: naive CD4+ T cells from PBMCs. As for subset: CD45RA+ positively selected. The sequence was collected from a man between 18 and 29 years old in good health. Some clones in this sample may be carry-over from other donors' samples.

The chain's CDR3 is CASSLDLSRGGYTF. The DNA of the CDR3 is TGTGCCAGCAGTCTCGATCTGTCTAGGGGTGGCTACACCTTC. The chain links TRBV28 to TRBJ1-2; TRBD1 is a possible D gene (5 bases). The V end was cut by 5 bases, the J end by 7 bases, with 17 bases between. The V gene's germline CDR1 is MDHEN and CDR2 SYDVKM. The CDR3 covers 14 residues.